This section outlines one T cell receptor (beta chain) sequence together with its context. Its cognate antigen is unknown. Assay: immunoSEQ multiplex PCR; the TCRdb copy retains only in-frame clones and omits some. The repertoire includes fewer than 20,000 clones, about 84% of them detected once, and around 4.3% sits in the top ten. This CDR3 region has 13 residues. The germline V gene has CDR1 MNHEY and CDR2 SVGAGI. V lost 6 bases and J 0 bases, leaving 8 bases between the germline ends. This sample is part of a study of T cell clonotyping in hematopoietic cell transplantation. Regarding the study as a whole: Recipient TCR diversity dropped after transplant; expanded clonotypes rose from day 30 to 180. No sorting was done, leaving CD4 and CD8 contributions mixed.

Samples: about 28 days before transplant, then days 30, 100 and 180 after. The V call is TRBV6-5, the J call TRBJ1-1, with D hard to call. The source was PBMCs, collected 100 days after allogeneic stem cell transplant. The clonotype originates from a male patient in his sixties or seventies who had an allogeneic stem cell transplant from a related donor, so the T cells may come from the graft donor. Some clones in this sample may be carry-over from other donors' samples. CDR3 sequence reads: CASRIRMNTEAFF. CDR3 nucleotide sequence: TGTGCCAGCAGAATTAGGATGAACACTGAAGCTTTCTTT.